The source of this T cell receptor (beta chain) is a study of CD8 T cells in Susac syndrome. RNA in amounts of roughly 0.5 to 1 ug was reverse transcribed with random hexamers. Across 54 Vbeta and 13 Jbeta, TCR beta CDR3 was amplified with immunoSEQ multiplex PCR. MiXCR was run by TCRdb on the immunoSEQ multiplex PCR reads, yielding one entry per CDR3 protein. The data contain some 150,000 distinct CDR3 sequences, 85% to 95% of them singletons. The trim removed 0 bases at V and 0 bases at J, leaving 16 bases unmatched. Germline CDR1 DFQATT, CDR2 SNEGSKA (reference sequence). The CDR3 consists of 19 residues.

The receptor comes from a human donor with multiple sclerosis. The specimen sequenced was CD8+ T cells from PBMCs. This rearrangement joins TRBV20-1 to TRBJ1-1, with 7 bases that match TRBD1. The CDR3 DNA follows: TGCAGTGCTAGAGATTTGTTACTCACCGGGACAGCCATGAACACTGAAGCTTTCTTT. Protein sequence: CSARDLLLTGTAMNTEAFF.